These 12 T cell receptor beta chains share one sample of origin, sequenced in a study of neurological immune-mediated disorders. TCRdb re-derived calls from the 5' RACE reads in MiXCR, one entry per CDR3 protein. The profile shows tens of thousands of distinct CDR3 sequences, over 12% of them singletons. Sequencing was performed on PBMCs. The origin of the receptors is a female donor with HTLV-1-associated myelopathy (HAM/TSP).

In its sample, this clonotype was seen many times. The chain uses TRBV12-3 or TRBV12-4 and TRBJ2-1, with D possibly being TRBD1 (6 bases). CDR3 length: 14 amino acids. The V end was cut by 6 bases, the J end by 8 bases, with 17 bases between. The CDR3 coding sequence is TGTGCCAGCAGGTTGGGCCTACAGGGCGATGAGCAGTTCTTC. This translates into CASRLGLQGDEQFF.

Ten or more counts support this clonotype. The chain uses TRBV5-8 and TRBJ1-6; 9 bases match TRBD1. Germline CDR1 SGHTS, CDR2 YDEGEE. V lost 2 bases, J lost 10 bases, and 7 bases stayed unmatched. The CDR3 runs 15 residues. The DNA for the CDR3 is TGTGCCAGCAGCTTTGGGGACAGGGTCATATCACCCCTCCACTTT. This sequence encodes CASSFGDRVISPLHF.

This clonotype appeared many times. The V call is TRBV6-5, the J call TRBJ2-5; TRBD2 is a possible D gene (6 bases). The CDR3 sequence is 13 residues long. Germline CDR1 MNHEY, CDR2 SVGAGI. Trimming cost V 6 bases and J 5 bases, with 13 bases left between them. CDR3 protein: CASRPLAGETQYF. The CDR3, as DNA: TGTGCCAGCAGACCTCTGGCGGGGGAGACCCAGTACTTC.

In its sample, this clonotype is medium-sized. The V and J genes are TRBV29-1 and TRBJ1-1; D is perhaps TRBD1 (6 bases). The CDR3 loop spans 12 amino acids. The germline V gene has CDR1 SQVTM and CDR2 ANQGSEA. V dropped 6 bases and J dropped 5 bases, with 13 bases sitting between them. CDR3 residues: CSVGHPKTEAFF. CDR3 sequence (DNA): TGCAGCGTGGGACACCCTAAAACTGAAGCTTTCTTT.

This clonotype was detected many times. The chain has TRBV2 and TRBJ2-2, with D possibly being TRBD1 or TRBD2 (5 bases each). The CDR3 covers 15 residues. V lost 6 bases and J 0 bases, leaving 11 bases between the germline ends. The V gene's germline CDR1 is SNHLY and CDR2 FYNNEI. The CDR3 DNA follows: TGTGCCAGCAGAAGGGACCCCACGAACACCGGGGAGCTGTTTTTT. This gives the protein CASRRDPTNTGELFF.

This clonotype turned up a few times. CDR3 nucleotide sequence: TGCGCCAGCAGCCAAGATGGGGGGAGCAATCAGCCCCAGCATTTT. Protein: CASSQDGGSNQPQHF. V usage is TRBV4-1 and J usage is TRBJ1-5, with D possibly matching TRBD1 (5 bases). Germline CDR1 reads MGHRA; CDR2 reads YSYEKL. Deletions cut 0 bases from V and 1 base from J, with 7 bases between. This CDR3 is 15 amino acids long.

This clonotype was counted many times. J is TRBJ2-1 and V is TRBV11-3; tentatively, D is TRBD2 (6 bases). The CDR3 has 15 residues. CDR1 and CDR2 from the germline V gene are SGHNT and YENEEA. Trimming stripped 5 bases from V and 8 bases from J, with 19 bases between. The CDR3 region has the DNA TGTGCCAGCAGCCTCGCTAGCGCTGTGTGGGATGAGCAGTTCTTC. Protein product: CASSLASAVWDEQFF.

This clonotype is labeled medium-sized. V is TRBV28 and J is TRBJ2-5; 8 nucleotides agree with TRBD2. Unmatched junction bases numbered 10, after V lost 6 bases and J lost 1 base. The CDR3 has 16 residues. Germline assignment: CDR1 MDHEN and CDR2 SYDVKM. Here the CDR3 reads CASSPPSGGLQETQYF. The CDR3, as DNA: TGTGCCAGCAGCCCCCCCAGCGGGGGACTCCAAGAGACCCAGTACTTC.

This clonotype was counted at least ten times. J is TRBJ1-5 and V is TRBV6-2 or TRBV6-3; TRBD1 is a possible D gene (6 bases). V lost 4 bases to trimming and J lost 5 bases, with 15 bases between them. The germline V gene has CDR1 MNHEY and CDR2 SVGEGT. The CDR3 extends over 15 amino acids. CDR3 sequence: CASSWATGMDQPQHF. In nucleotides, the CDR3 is TGTGCCAGCAGTTGGGCGACAGGCATGGATCAGCCCCAGCATTTT.

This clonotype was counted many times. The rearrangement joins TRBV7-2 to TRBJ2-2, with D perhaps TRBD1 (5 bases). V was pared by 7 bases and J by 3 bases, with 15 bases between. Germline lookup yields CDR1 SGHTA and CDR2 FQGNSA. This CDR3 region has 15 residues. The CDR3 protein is CASTLNLRDTGELFF. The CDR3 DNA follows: TGTGCCAGCACCCTTAACCTCAGGGACACCGGGGAGCTGTTTTTT.

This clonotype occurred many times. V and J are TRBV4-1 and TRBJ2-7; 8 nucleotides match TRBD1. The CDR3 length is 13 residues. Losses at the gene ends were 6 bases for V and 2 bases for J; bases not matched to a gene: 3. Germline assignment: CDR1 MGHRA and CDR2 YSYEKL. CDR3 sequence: CASSDRGPYEQYF. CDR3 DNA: TGCGCCAGCAGTGACAGGGGTCCCTACGAGCAGTACTTC.

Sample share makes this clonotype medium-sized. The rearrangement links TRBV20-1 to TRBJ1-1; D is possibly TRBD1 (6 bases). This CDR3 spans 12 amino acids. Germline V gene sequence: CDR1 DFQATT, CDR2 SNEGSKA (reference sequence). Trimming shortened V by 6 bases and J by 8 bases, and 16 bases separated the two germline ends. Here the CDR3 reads CSARYRESEAFF. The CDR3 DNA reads TGCAGTGCCCGATACAGGGAGTCGGAAGCTTTCTTT.